A single sample is the source of the 32 T cell receptor beta chains below, sequenced in a study of blood T cell repertoires in COVID-19. Measured with immunoSEQ multiplex PCR; TCRdb has only the in-frame clones, and not every one. The table lists under 200,000 clones, approximately 91% of them singletons. Sample: peripheral blood. These receptors all stem from a young man with COVID-19, enrolled during active disease.

The V and J genes are TRBV7-9 and TRBJ2-2; 7 bases match TRBD2. The CDR3 length is 13 residues. CDR1 is SEHNR, CDR2 FQNEAQ, per germline (reference sequence). The V gene end was trimmed by 5 bases and the J gene end by 6 bases; junction bases not matched to a gene: 3. For the CDR3, the DNA is TGTGCCAGCAGCGGGGGACTACCCGGGGAGCTGTTTTTT. It translates to CASSGGLPGELFF.

The chain uses TRBV7-9 and TRBJ1-3; no clear D gene. This CDR3 comprises 15 residues. Trimming pared 5 bases from V and 0 bases from J, leaving 11 bases between. In germline, CDR1 is SEHNR, CDR2 FQNEAQ (reference sequence). DNA of the CDR3: TGTGCCAGCAGCCTATGGGCGAGCTCTGGAAACACCATATATTTT. Protein sequence: CASSLWASSGNTIYF. The whole variable domain, filled in from reference TRBV7-9 and TRBJ1-3, reads DTGVSQNPRHKITKRGQNVTFRCDPISEHNRLYWYRQTLGQGPEFLTYFQNEAQLEKSRLLSDRFSAERPKGSFSTLEIQRTEQGDSAMYLCASSLWASSGNTIYFGEGSWLTVV.

The chain uses TRBV4-1 and TRBJ1-1, with D possibly TRBD1 on 5 matching bases. Trimming pared 8 bases from V and 5 bases from J, leaving 18 bases between. This CDR3 has 14 amino acids. Germline-derived CDR1 and CDR2 are MGHRA and YSYEKL. For the CDR3, the DNA is TGCGCCAGCGCCGGGTCGCTGGGGCCAACTGAAGCTTTCTTT. This gives the protein CASAGSLGPTEAFF.

The V and J genes are TRBV7-9 and TRBJ2-5; D is unresolved. In germline, CDR1 is SEHNR, CDR2 FQNEAQ (reference sequence). This CDR3 comprises 15 residues. V lost 4 bases and J 5 bases, leaving 17 bases between the germline ends. The CDR3 region has the DNA TGTGCCAGCAGCTCGACCGGGTCCGCAACGGAGACCCAGTACTTC. Its protein is CASSSTGSATETQYF.

The V call is TRBV6-5, the J call TRBJ2-7; TRBD2 is a possible D gene (5 bases). The CDR3 loop spans 15 amino acids. Per the germline V gene, CDR1 is MNHEY and CDR2 is SVGAGI. V gave up 0 bases and J gave up 5 bases, with 14 bases separating them. The CDR3 DNA reads TGTGCCAGCAGTTACTCGAATCGGGGATTACACGAGCAGTACTTC. Protein product: CASSYSNRGLHEQYF.

The CDR3 DNA reads TGCAGCGTTGAGGCGGGGACAGCGAACACCGGGGAGCTGTTTTTT. It yields the protein CSVEAGTANTGELFF. The chain joins TRBV29-1 to TRBJ2-2; perhaps TRBD1 as D (7 bases). Germline V gene data show CDR1 as SQVTM and CDR2 as ANQGSEA. CDR3 length equals 15 residues. V was clipped by 3 bases and J by 0 bases, with 11 bases between them.

This clone was counted only a few times. The chain employs TRBV19 and TRBJ1-5; weak D call: TRBD1 (5 bases). Trimming shortened V by 3 bases and J by 0 bases, and 15 bases separated the two germline ends. The CDR3 is 17 amino acids. Germline-derived CDR1 and CDR2 are LNHDA and SQIVND (reference sequence). This CDR3 is CASSINQGSYSNQPQHF. In DNA, the CDR3 is TGTGCCAGTAGTATTAACCAGGGCTCGTATAGCAATCAGCCCCAGCATTTT. The full variable domain, completed using reference TRBV19 and TRBJ1-5, is DGGITQSPKYLFRKEGQNVTLSCEQNLNHDAMYWYRQDPGQGLRLIYYSQIVNDFQKGDIAEGYSVSREKKESFPLTVTSAQKNPTAFYLCASSINQGSYSNQPQHFGDGTRLSIL.

This chain connects TRBV6-5 to TRBJ1-5; D is ambiguous. Germline CDR1 reads MNHEY; CDR2 reads SVGAGI. The CDR3 runs 12 residues. Trimming left V 4 bases short and J 10 bases short, with 11 bases between. The CDR3 sequence: CASSSQYSPQHF. In nucleotides, the CDR3 is TGTGCCAGCAGTTCACAGTATTCTCCCCAGCATTTT.

This chain links TRBV6-5 with TRBJ2-3; TRBD2 matches at 7 bases. This CDR3 region has 13 residues. The V segment lost 10 bases and the J segment 7 bases; nucleotides outside the gene matches: 11. From germline, CDR1 is MNHEY and CDR2 SVGAGI. Here the CDR3 DNA reads TGTGCCACCAAAGGGAGCGGGATGTATACGCAGTATTTT. Translated, it gives CATKGSGMYTQYF.

J is TRBJ2-1 and V is TRBV7-2, with TRBD2 as a possible D gene (5 bases). V was cut by 4 bases and J by 5 bases, with 15 bases left in between. This CDR3 spans 15 amino acids. Germline V CDR1 and CDR2: SGHTA, FQGNSA. The CDR3 DNA is TGTGCCAGCAGCTCGGAGGTTGCACTCGACAATGAGCAGTTCTTC. It encodes CASSSEVALDNEQFF.

CDR3 coding DNA: TGTGCCAGCAGCTCTCTAAAGGCGACTACCCAGTTCTTC. It encodes CASSSLKATTQFF. The chain recombines TRBV11-2 with TRBJ2-1, with D maybe TRBD2 (5 bases). The CDR3 is made up of 13 amino acids. CDR1 and CDR2 (germline): SGHAT, FQNNGV. V lost 4 bases and J 13 bases, leaving 17 bases between the germline ends.

V is TRBV29-1 and J is TRBJ2-7, with 9 bases identical to TRBD1. This CDR3 region has 14 residues. Germline CDR1 and CDR2: SQVTM and ANQGSEA. V dropped 5 bases and J dropped 6; count of bases not matched to a gene: 11. The CDR3 loop is CSVHPGTGMGEQYF. Written as DNA, the CDR3 is TGCAGCGTTCACCCCGGGACAGGGATGGGCGAGCAGTACTTC.

V is TRBV6-5 and J is TRBJ1-2; 8 nucleotides line up with TRBD1. The germline V gene has CDR1 MNHEY and CDR2 SVGAGI. Trimming at V came to 5 bases and at J to 5 bases, leaving 1 base not matched to a gene. CDR3 size: 12 residues. Here the CDR3 DNA reads TGTGCCAGCAGTAGGACAGGGTATGGCTACACCTTC. Translating it yields CASSRTGYGYTF.

This chain links TRBV27 with TRBJ1-6; 7 nucleotides agree with TRBD1. CDR1 MNHEY and CDR2 SMNVEV come from the germline V gene (reference sequence). The CDR3 totals 15 residues. The V and J ends lost 5 bases and 9 bases, in that order; junction bases with no gene match: 10. The CDR3 loop is CASSPIDREASPLHF. DNA for the CDR3: TGTGCCAGCAGTCCAATCGACAGGGAGGCTTCACCCCTCCACTTT.

The chain carries TRBV19 and TRBJ1-2; 9 nucleotides match TRBD1. In germline, CDR1 is LNHDA, CDR2 SQIVND (reference sequence). V was pared by 5 bases and J by 4 bases, with 8 bases of the junction left unmatched. The CDR3 has 15 amino acids. The DNA for the CDR3 is TGTGCCAGTAGTTTCACAGGGGGCTCGGTCTATGGCTACACCTTC. Residues: CASSFTGGSVYGYTF.

Of note for this clone: Other DNA variants within this sample encode the same CDR3. The chain links TRBV9 to TRBJ2-1, with a tentative D call TRBD2 (5 bases). This CDR3 has 15 residues. The V gene lost 0 bases and the J gene lost 0 bases, with 7 bases spanning the gap. Germline V gene lookup returns CDR1 SGDLS and CDR2 YYNGEE. The CDR3 DNA follows: TGTGCCAGCAGCGTAGCCGGAGGCTCCTACAATGAGCAGTTCTTC. As protein: CASSVAGGSYNEQFF.

The chain employs TRBV24-1 and TRBJ1-5, with 9 bases identical to TRBD1. J gave up 2 bases and V 6 bases, and 10 bases lay outside the gene matches. CDR1 and CDR2 (germline): KGHDR, SFDVKD. The CDR3 has 17 residues. The DNA of the CDR3 is TGTGCCACCAGTTTTATCTCCAGGGACAGGGGCAATCAGCCCCAGCATTTT. This gives the protein CATSFISRDRGNQPQHF.

J is TRBJ1-5 and V is TRBV4-1, with 8 bases identical to TRBD1. The germline V gene encodes CDR1 MGHRA and CDR2 YSYEKL. The J segment lost 6 bases and the V segment lost 1 base, leaving 8 bases of the junction unmatched. The CDR3 covers 16 residues. The CDR3, as DNA: TGCGCCAGCAGCCAAGTCGCAGGGGGACAGGCTCAGCCCCAGCATTTT. Protein: CASSQVAGGQAQPQHF.

The rearrangement joins TRBV6-6 to TRBJ2-1; TRBD2 matches at 8 bases. The germline CDR1 and CDR2 sequences are MNHNY and SVGAGI (reference sequence). V shed 2 bases, J shed 9 bases, and the junction held 3 bases outside the gene matches. CDR3 length: 13 residues. The CDR3, as DNA: TGTGCCAGCAGTTACCGGGGGGGGGTTGAGCAGTTCTTC. Its protein is CASSYRGGVEQFF.

The chain links TRBV28 to TRBJ1-3; D gene uncertain. Germline CDR1 reads MDHEN; CDR2 reads SYDVKM. Trimming took off 2 bases at V and 0 bases at J, with 5 bases between the two ends. CDR3 size: 14 residues. CDR3 sequence reads: CASSLTSSGNTIYF. Here the CDR3 DNA reads TGTGCCAGCAGTTTAACAAGCTCTGGAAACACCATATATTTT.

The rearrangement links TRBV30 to TRBJ2-2; 11 bases fit TRBD2. The CDR3 contains 12 residues. Germline lookup yields CDR1 GTSNPN and CDR2 SVGIG (reference sequence). V lost 5 bases and J lost 10; bases outside the gene matches: 3. The chain's CDR3 is CAWETSGTELFF. The CDR3 DNA sequence: TGTGCCTGGGAGACTAGCGGGACGGAGCTGTTTTTT. Full variable domain (outside the CDR3, taken from reference TRBV30 and TRBJ2-2): SQTIHQWPATLVQPVGSPLSLECTVEGTSNPNLYWYRQAAGRGLQLLFYSVGIGQISSEVPQNLSASRPQDRQFILSSKKLLLSDSGFYLCAWETSGTELFFGEGSRLTVL.

With respect to this clone: At one end the junction does not follow the germline gene, possibly because of a read error. The CDR3 nucleotides read TGTGCCTGGAGTGGGGGGCAGGGGGCTAGAGAAAAACTGCTTTTT. It translates to CAWSGGQGAREKLLF. V usage is TRBV30 and J usage is TRBJ1-4, with 8 positions matching TRBD1. The CDR3 runs to 15 residues. Germline lookup yields CDR1 GTSNPN and CDR2 SVGIG (reference sequence).

The chain carries TRBV5-4 and TRBJ2-1; D call uncertain. CDR3 length: 13 amino acids. The V end was cut by 2 bases, the J end by 8 bases, with 11 bases between. Looked up from germline, CDR1 is SGHNT and CDR2 is YYREEE (reference sequence). The DNA for the CDR3 is TGTGCCAGCAGCTTAGCTGAGAGGCATGAGCAGTTCTTC. Protein sequence: CASSLAERHEQFF.

V is TRBV7-9 and J is TRBJ2-7; 13 bases map to TRBD2. CDR1 and CDR2 from the germline V gene are SEHNR and FQNEAQ (reference sequence). V lost 4 bases, J lost 3 bases, and 9 bases stayed unmatched. The CDR3 is made up of 17 amino acids. The CDR3 DNA reads TGTGCCAGCAGCTCAAGCCGGACTAGCGGGAGAGGCTACGAGCAGTACTTC. It translates to CASSSSRTSGRGYEQYF.

For this clone: One end of the junction does not line up with germline, which may come from a read error. The chain couples TRBV2 to TRBJ1-4; perhaps TRBD1 as D (6 bases). The CDR3 length is 15 residues. Germline V CDR1 and CDR2: SNHLY, FYNNEI. The CDR3 DNA reads as TGTGCCAGCAGTGAACTGCGGGGGCGAAATGAAAAACTGCTTTTT. Protein: CASSELRGRNEKLLF.

DNA of the CDR3: TGTGCCAGCAGCCCCGTGGGCTTTTCTGGAAACACCATATATTTT. Translating gives CASSPVGFSGNTIYF. The rearrangement joins TRBV9 to TRBJ1-3; no clear D. The length of the CDR3 is 15 residues. Trimming removed 4 bases from V and 1 base from J, with 12 bases in between. CDR1 and CDR2 from the germline V gene are SGDLS and YYNGEE.

The rearrangement links TRBV12-3 or TRBV12-4 to TRBJ2-1, with 7 bases aligning to TRBD1. V was clipped by 6 bases and J by 6 bases; unmatched bases: 2. The CDR3 has 12 amino acids. CDR3 DNA: TGTGCCAGCAGGAACAGGGGCAATGAGCAGTTCTTC. It encodes CASRNRGNEQFF.

V usage is TRBV15 and J usage is TRBJ2-7; a weak D match, TRBD2 (5 bases). V was trimmed by 5 bases and J by 3 bases, leaving 14 bases between them. The germline CDR1 and CDR2 sequences are LNHNV and YYDKDF (reference sequence). This CDR3 region has 14 residues. The DNA for the CDR3 is TGTGCCACCAGCTCAAGGACTCGGCACTACGAGCAGTACTTC. It is translated as CATSSRTRHYEQYF.

V gene TRBV5-6 combines with J gene TRBJ1-1; 8 nucleotides match TRBD1. V trimming: 3 bases; J trimming: 4 bases; junction bases outside the gene matches: 8. This CDR3 has 15 amino acids. Germline-derived CDR1 and CDR2 are SGHDT and YYEEEE. As DNA, the CDR3 is TGTGCCAGCAGCTCCCCCGGACAGGGACCCACTGAAGCTTTCTTT. Amino acid sequence: CASSSPGQGPTEAFF.

The chain couples TRBV3-1 (or the pseudogene TRBV3-2) to TRBJ2-7, with 7 positions matching TRBD1. CDR1 and CDR2 from the germline V gene are LGHDT and YNNKEL (reference sequence). The CDR3 has 17 residues. The V and J ends lost 1 base and 1 base, in that order; junction bases with no gene match: 10. CDR3 residues: CASSQGRFGQASYEQYF. The CDR3 nucleotides read TGTGCCAGCAGCCAAGGGCGTTTTGGACAGGCTTCCTACGAGCAGTACTTC.

J is TRBJ1-5 and V is TRBV7-9; 8 nucleotides agree with TRBD1. V was clipped by 5 bases and J by 5 bases; unmatched bases: 11. The germline V gene encodes CDR1 SEHNR and CDR2 FQNEAQ (reference sequence). The CDR3 totals 16 residues. The CDR3 bases are TGTGCCAGCAGCCCGTGGACAGGGCCCGGTGATCAGCCCCAGCATTTT. As protein: CASSPWTGPGDQPQHF.

V usage is TRBV18 and J usage is TRBJ2-7; TRBD1 matches 7 bases. Unmatched junction bases numbered 11, after V lost 3 bases and J lost 0 bases. CDR1 is KGHSH and CDR2 is LQKENI in the germline V gene. The CDR3 is 17 amino acids. Written as DNA, the CDR3 is TGTGCCAGCTCACCGAAGGCCGGGACAGCGAGCTCCTACGAGCAGTACTTC. It translates to CASSPKAGTASSYEQYF.